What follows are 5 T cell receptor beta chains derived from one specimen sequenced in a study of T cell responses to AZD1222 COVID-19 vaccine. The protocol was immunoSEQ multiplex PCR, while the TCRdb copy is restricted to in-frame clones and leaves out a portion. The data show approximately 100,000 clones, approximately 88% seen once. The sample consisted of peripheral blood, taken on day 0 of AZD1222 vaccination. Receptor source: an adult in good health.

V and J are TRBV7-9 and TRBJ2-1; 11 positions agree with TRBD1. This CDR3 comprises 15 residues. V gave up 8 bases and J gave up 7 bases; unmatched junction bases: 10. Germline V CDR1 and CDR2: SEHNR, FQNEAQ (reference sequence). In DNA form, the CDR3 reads TGTGCCAGCCGCGGTCCGGGACAGGGGGAGAATGAGCAGTTCTTC. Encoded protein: CASRGPGQGENEQFF.

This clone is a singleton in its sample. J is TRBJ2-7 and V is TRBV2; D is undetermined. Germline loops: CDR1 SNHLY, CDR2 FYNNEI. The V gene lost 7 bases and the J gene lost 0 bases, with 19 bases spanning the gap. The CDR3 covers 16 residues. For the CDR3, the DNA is TGTGCCAGCACAAAGAAGGGTGGCCCGATCTCCTACGAGCAGTACTTC. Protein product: CASTKKGGPISYEQYF.

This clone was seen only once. In DNA form, the CDR3 reads TGTGCCAGCAGTGAATCATCTAGCGGGGGGACAGATACGCAGTATTTT. Protein sequence: CASSESSSGGTDTQYF. V is TRBV6-1 and J is TRBJ2-3, with 11 bases identical to TRBD2. The ends lost 2 bases at V and 3 bases at J; junction bases unmatched: 4. CDR3 length: 16 amino acids. Germline-derived CDR1 and CDR2 are MNHNS and SASEGT.

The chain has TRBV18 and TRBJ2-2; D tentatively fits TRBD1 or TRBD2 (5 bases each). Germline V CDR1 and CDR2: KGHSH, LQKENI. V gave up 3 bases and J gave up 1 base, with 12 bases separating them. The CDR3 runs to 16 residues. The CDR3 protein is CASSPEGRRNTGELFF. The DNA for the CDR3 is TGTGCCAGCTCACCCGAGGGGAGACGGAACACCGGGGAGCTGTTTTTT.

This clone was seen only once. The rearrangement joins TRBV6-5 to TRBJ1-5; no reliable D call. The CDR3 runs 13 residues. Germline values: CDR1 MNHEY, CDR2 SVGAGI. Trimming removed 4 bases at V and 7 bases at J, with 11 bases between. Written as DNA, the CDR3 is TGTGCCAGCAGTTCGGTCCGTTACCAGCCCCAGCATTTT. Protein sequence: CASSSVRYQPQHF.